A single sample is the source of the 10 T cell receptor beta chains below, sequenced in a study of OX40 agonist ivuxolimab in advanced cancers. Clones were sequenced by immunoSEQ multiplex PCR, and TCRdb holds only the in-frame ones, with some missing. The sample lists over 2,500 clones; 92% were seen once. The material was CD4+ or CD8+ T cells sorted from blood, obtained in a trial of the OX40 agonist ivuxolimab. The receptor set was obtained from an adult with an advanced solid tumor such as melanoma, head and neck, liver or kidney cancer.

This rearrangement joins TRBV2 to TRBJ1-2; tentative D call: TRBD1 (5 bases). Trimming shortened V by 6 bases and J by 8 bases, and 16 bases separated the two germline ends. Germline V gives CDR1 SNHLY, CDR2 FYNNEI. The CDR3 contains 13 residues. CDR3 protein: CASSWGGSEGYTF. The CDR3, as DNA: TGTGCCAGCAGCTGGGGGGGTTCGGAAGGCTACACCTTC.

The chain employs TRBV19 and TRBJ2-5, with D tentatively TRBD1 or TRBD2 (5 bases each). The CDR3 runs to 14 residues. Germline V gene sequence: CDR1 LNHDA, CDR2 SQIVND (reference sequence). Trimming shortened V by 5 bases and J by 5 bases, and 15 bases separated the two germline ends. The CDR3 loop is CASSPGTLGETQYF. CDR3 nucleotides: TGTGCCAGTAGTCCAGGGACCTTGGGGGAGACCCAGTACTTC.

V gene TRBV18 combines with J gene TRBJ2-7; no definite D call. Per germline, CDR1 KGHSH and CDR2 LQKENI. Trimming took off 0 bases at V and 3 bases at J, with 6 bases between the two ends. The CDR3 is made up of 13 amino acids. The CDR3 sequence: CASSPPALYEQYF. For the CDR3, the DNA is TGTGCCAGCTCACCACCGGCCCTCTACGAGCAGTACTTC.

CDR3 residues: CASSLRREWGYPPAGELFF. DNA for the CDR3: TGCGCCAGCAGCTTGAGAAGGGAGTGGGGCTATCCCCCGGCGGGGGAGCTGTTTTTT. The rearrangement links TRBV5-1 to TRBJ2-2; possibly TRBD1 or TRBD2 for D (5 bases each). Germline loops: CDR1 SGHRS, CDR2 YFSETQ. Trimming stripped 1 base from V and 8 bases from J, with 27 bases between. The CDR3 extends over 19 amino acids.

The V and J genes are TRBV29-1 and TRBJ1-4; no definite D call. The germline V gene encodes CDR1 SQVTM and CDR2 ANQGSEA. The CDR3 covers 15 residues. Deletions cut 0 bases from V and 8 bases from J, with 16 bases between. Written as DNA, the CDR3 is TGCAGCGTTGAAGATACGTCCCTGGGTGGGGAAAAACTGTTTTTT. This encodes CSVEDTSLGGEKLFF.

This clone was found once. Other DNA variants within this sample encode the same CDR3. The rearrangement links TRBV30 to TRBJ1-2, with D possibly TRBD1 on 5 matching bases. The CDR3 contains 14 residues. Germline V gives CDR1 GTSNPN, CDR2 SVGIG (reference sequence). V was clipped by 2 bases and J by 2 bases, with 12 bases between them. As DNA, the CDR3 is TGTGCCTGGAGTAGGGGCAGGGCCAACTATGGCTACACCTTC. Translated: CAWSRGRANYGYTF.

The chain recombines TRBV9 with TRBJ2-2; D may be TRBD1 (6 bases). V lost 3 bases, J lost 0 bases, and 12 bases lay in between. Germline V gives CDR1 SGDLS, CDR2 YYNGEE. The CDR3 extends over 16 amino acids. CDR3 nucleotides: TGTGCCAGCAGCGAACTGGGGGCGACGAACACCGGGGAGCTGTTTTTT. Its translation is CASSELGATNTGELFF. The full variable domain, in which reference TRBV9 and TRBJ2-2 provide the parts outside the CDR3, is DSGVTQTPKHLITATGQRVTLRCSPRSGDLSVYWYQQSLDQGLQFLIQYYNGEERAKGNILERFSAQQFPDLHSELNLSSLELGDSALYFCASSELGATNTGELFFGEGSRLTVL.

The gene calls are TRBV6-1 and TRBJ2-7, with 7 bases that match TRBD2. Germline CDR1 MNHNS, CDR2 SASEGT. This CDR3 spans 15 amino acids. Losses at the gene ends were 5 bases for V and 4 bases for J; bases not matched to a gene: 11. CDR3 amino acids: CASSSRLAVGYEQYF. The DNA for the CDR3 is TGTGCCAGCAGTTCCCGACTAGCTGTAGGATACGAGCAGTACTTC.

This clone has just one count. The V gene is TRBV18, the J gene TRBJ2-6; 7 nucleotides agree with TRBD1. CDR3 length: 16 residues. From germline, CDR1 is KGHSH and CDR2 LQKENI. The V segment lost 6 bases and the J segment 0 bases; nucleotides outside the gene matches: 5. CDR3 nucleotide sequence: TGTGCCAGCTCGACAGGGCCTAGCTCTGGGGCCAACGTCCTGACTTTC. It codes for CASSTGPSSGANVLTF.

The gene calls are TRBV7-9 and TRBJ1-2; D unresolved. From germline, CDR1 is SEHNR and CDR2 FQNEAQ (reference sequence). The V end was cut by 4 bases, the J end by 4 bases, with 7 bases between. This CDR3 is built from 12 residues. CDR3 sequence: CASSSNTYGYTF. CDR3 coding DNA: TGTGCCAGCAGCTCCAATACCTATGGCTACACCTTC.